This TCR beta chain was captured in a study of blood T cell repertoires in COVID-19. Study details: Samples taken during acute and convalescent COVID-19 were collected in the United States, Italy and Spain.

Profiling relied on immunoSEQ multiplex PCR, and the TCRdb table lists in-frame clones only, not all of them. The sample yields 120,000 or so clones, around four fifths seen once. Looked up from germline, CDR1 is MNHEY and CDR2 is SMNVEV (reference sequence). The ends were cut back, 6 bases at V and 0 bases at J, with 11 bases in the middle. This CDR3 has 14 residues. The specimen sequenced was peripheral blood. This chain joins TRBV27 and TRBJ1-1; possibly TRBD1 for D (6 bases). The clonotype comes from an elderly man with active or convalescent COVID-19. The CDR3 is CASSPTGLNTEAFF. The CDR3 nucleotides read TGTGCCAGCAGCCCCACAGGGCTGAACACTGAAGCTTTCTTT.